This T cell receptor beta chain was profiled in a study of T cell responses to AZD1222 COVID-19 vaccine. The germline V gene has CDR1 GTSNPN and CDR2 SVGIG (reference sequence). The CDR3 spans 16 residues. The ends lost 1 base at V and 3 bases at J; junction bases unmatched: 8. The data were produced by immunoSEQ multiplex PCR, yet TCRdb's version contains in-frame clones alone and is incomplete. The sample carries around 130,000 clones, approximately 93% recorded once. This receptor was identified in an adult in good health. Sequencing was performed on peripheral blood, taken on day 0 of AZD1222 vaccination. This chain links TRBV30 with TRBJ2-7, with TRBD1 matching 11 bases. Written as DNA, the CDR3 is TGTGCCTGGAGTGAGGCCGGGACAGGGGGAGGCTACGAGCAGTACTTC. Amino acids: CAWSEAGTGGGYEQYF.